This TCR beta chain was observed in a study of blood T cell repertoires in COVID-19. This CDR3 has 11 amino acids. Germline assignment: CDR1 DFQATT and CDR2 SNEGSKA (reference sequence). Trimming stripped 1 base from V and 12 bases from J, with 10 bases between. The sample holds one count of this clone. Two consecutive negative NP/OP PCR tests, clearance, or resolved symptoms defined Cohort 3 recovery. The assay was immunoSEQ multiplex PCR, and TCRdb's table has in-frame clones only and misses some. The sample has about 410,000 clones; roughly 86% are singletons. V and J are TRBV20-1 and TRBJ2-1; possibly TRBD2 for D (5 bases). Sequences were obtained from PBMCs or T cells enriched from blood (not recorded which). The source is a woman between 25 and 40 years old who had recovered from COVID-19. For the CDR3, the DNA is TGCAGTGCTAGAGGACCGGGATGGCAGTTCTTC. It encodes CSARGPGWQFF.